This entry features one TCR beta chain sequence. Its antigen is unidentified. The data were obtained in a study of shared clonotypes between healthy human individuals. Findings of the study overall: Unshared clonotypes carried lower generation probabilities than those common to all four donors.

The protocol was immunoSEQ multiplex PCR, while the TCRdb copy is restricted to in-frame clones and leaves out a portion. The data contain roughly 1,500,000 clones, approximately 98.5% of them singletons. Naive CD45RA+ and memory CD45RA-negative subsets were split from CD4+ cells. Sequenced material: naive CD4+ T cells sorted from blood. Subset specified: CD45RA+ positively selected. The sequence was collected from a man aged 30 to 45 in good health.

CDR3 loop: CASSLMHRNGEQYF. CDR3 bases: TGTGCCAGCAGCTTAATGCATCGAAACGGTGAGCAGTACTTC. This sequence joins TRBV7-8 and TRBJ2-7; D gene ambiguous. CDR1 SGHVS and CDR2 FQNEAQ come from the germline V gene. The CDR3 contains 14 residues. V was trimmed by 2 bases and J by 7 bases, leaving 15 bases between them.